This TCR beta chain was recovered during a study of T cells in Graves' hyperthyroidism and ophthalmopathy (dated by TCRdb to 2018 to 2020). As for the study more broadly: Peripheral blood was collected at initial diagnosis, before any treatment. For training and testing, the 80 to 100 patients in the discovery cohort were randomly divided in a 7:3 ratio. Thyroid tissue and blood T-cell repertoires from six or seven Graves' hyperthyroidism patients were also compared in the study. The paper reports TCR Vbeta CDR3 sequencing of 135 peripheral blood samples: around 45 ophthalmopathy, approximately 74 hyperthyroidism and around 17 progressor patients. A discovery cohort of approximately 97 patients, roughly 40 with Graves' ophthalmopathy and over 55 with stable Graves' hyperthyroidism, was used to find distinguishing TCR V-J signatures. An independent validation cohort of about 20 hyperthyroidism patients and 17 patients who later progressed to ophthalmopathy tested prospective prediction of ophthalmopathy. Once sampling was done, hyperthyroidism patients were given methimazole at a starting dose of 30 mg daily, whereas ophthalmopathy patients were given high-dose intravenous methylprednisolone.

This clonotype was observed many times. Its binding antigen is unknown. Per-base qualities were not stored, and no clone one base away is much larger. Amplification of TCR beta CDR3 regions was carried out from RNA transcripts. A first-round RT-PCR of the TCR CDR3 used the HTBI primer set with the Qiagen OneStep RT-PCR kit. Libraries were constructed in a second round of multiplex PCR, after which size selection and purification were carried out. Paired-end sequencing of the libraries was performed with 100 bp reads on an Illumina HiSeq2000. The authors' analysis ran thus. SOAPnuke was used to process the raw data, removing reads that contained adapters or uncalled bases, had a mean Phred below 15, or lacked an exact match to the constant primer or identifier. High-quality paired reads were merged using COPE v1.2.5, and each unique nucleotide sequence was defined as a clonotype. MiTCR v1.1 was used to align clonotypes to the IMGT TRBV, TRBD and TRBJ reference segments. Analysis was restricted to V-J combinations with a frequency above 0.0001, which covered 98% to 99.2% of repertoires. The TCS score was defined as F50 (clonal expansion) divided by E x V (chaos), with BLOSUM62-based TCRdist calculated between CDR3 peptides within each V-J. Welch's t-statistics and random forest reduced roughly 500 V-J features to roughly 13, which were used in a naive Bayes classifier (R e1071). TCRdb reran the public reads through fastp at Q25 and MiXCR, keeping productive beta chains. Every entry covers one CDR3 protein and lists the most common genes and DNA from its rows. These V and J calls derive from TCRdb rather than the authors' analysis. This sample comprises more than 450,000 distinct CDR3 sequences, 15% to 20% of them detected only once. 45% to 50% of the sample belongs to the ten largest clones.

Here is what the overall study found, with its caveats: A 13 V-J signature model separated ophthalmopathy from stable hyperthyroidism, with about 90% sensitivity and just under 84% specificity in cross-validation and 80%/75% in testing. Most expanded thyroid clonotypes (frequency above 0.001) were also detected in blood, a finding suggesting that blood repertoires may reflect thyroid immune responses. No statistical method was used to set the sample size in advance, and investigators knew the group allocation. In validation, the model predicted progression to ophthalmopathy a median of roughly 6.1 months before onset, with about 70% sensitivity and about 72% specificity.

Ophthalmopathy patients had moderately to severely active disease, with a Clinical Activity Score of 3 or more, a NOSPECS grade of 4 or more, and a disease duration of less than 3 months. The study excluded patients with uncontrolled infections, other autoimmune diseases, pregnancy or lactation. Diagnoses were established on the basis of clinical symptoms, serum thyroxine and TRAb, thyroid ultrasound, and orbital computed tomography. PBMCs were isolated from about 10 ml of fresh peripheral blood by Ficoll-Paque density gradient centrifugation. Total RNA was extracted with Trizol reagent, and quality was checked on an Agilent 2100 Bioanalyzer. Trimming takes 2 bases from V and 5 bases from J, and the germline ends sit 19 bases apart. From the cysteine through the phenylalanine, the CDR3 covers 17 amino acids. CDR3 DNA is the only sequence kept; it has 51 bases, read in frame from the first base.

The receptor was derived from a man aged 40-49 years with Graves' ophthalmopathy. The sequencing sample was made of blood. The V and J segments used are TRBV12-3 or TRBV12-4 and TRBJ1-5; the D gene is possibly TRBD1, with 5 bases matching. The CDR3 region has the sequence CASSLFPQGQGDQPQHF. The nucleotide sequence is TGTGCCAGCAGTTTATTTCCACAAGGGCAGGGAGATCAGCCCCAGCATTTT.